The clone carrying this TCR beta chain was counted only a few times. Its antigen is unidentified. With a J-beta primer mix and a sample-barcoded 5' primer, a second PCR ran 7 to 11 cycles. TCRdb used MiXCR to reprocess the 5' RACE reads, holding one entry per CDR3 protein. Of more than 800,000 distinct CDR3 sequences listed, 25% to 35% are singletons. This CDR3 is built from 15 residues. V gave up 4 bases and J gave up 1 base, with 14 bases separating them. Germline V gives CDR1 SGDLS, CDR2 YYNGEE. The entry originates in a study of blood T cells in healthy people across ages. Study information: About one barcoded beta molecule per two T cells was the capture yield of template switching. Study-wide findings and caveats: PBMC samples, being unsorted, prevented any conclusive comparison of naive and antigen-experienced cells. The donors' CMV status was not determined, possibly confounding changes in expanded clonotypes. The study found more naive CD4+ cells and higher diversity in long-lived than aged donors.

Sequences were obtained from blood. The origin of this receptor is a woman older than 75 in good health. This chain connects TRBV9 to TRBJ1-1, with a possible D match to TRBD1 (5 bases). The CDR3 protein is CASSPRWQGNTEAFF. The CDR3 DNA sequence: TGTGCCAGCAGCCCACGTTGGCAGGGGAACACTGAAGCTTTCTTT.